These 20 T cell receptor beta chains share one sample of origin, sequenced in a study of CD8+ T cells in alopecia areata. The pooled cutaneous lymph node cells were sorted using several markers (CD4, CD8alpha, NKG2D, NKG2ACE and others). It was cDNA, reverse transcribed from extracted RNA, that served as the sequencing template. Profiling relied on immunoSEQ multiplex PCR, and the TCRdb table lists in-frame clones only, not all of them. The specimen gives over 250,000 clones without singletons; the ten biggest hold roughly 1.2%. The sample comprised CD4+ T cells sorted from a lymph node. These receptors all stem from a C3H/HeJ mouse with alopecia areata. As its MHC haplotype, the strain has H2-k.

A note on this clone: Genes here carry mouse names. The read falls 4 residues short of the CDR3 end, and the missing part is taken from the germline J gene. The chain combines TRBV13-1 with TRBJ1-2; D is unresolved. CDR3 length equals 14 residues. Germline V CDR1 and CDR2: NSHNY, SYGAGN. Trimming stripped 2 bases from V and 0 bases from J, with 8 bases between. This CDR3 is CASSDAGSNSDYTF. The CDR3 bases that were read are TGTGCCAGCAGTGACGCAGGATCAAACTCC.

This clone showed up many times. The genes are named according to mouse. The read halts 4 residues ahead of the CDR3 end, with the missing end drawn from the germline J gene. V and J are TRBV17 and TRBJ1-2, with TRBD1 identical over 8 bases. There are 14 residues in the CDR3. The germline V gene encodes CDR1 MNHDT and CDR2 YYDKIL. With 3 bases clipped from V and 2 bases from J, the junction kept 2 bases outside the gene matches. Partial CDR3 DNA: TGTGCTAGCAGTAGGGACAGGGAGAACTCC. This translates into CASSRDRENS. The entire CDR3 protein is CASSRDRENSDYTF.

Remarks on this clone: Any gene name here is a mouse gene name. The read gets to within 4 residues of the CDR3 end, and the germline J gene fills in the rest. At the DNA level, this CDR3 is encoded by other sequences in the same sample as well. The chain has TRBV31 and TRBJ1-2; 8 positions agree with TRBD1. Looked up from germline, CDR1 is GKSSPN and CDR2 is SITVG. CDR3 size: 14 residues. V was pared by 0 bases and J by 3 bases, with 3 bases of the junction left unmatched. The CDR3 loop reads CAWSLTGGDSDYTF. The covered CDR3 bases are TGTGCCTGGAGTCTAACAGGGGGGGACTCC.

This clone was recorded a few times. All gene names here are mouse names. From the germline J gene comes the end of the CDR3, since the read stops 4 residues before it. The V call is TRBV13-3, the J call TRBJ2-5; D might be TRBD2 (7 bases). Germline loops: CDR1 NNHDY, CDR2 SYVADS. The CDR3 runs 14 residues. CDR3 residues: CASSDLGDKDTQYF. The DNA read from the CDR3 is TGTGCCAGCAGTGATCTGGGGGACAAAGAC.

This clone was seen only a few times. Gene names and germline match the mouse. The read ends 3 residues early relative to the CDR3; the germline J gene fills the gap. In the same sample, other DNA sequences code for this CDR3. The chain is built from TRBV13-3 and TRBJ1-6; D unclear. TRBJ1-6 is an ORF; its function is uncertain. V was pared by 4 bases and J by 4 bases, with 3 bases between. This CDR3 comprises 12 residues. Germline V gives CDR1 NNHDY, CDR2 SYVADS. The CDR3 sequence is CASSLYNSPLYF. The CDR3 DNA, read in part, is TGTGCCAGCAGTCTTTATAATTCGCCC.

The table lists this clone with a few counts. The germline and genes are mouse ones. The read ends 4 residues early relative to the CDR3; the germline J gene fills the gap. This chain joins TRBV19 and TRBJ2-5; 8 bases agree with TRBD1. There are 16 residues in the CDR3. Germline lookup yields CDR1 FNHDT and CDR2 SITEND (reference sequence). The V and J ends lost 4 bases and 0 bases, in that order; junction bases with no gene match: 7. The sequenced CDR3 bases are TGTGCCAGCAGTCCCAGGACAGGGTTTAACCAAGAC. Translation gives CASSPRTGFNQD. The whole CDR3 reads CASSPRTGFNQDTQYF.

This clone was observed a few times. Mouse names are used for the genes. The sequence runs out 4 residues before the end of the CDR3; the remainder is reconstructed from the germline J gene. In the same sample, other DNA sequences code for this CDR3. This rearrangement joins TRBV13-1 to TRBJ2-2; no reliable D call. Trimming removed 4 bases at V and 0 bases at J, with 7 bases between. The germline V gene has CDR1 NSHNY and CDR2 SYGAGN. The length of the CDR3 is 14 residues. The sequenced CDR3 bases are TGTGCCAGCAGTTTACAAGCAAACACCGGG. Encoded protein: CASSLQANTG. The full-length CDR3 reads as CASSLQANTGQLYF.

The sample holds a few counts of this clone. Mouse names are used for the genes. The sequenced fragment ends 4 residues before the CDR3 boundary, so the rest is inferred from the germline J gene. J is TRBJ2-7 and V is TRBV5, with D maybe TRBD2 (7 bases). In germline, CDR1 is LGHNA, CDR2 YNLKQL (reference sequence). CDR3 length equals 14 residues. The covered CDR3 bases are TGTGCCAGCAGCCAAAGCCTGGGGGCGTAT. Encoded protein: CASSQSLGAY. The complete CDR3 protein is CASSQSLGAYEQYF.

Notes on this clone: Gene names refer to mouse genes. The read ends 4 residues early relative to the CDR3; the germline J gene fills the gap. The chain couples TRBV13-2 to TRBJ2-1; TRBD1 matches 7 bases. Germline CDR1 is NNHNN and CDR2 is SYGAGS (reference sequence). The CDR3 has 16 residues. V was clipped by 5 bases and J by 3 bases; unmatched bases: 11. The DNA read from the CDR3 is TGTGCCAGCGGCCTCTCGTCCGGGACAGTCTATGCT. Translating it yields CASGLSSGTVYA. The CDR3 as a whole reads CASGLSSGTVYAEQFF.

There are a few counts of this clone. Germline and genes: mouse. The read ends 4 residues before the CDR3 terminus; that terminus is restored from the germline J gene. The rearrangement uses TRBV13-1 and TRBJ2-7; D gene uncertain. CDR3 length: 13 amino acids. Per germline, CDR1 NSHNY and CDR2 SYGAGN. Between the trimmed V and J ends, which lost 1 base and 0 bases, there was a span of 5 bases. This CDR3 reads CASSDYSSYEQYF. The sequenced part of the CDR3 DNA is TGTGCCAGCAGTGATTACAGCTCCTAT.

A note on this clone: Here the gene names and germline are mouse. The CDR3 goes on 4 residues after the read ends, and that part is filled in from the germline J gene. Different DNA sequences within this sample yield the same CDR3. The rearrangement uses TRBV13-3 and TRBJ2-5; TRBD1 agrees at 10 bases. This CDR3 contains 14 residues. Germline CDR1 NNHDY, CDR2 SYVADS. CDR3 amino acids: CASSLTGGRDTQYF. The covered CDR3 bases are TGTGCCAGCAGTCTGACAGGGGGCCGAGAC.

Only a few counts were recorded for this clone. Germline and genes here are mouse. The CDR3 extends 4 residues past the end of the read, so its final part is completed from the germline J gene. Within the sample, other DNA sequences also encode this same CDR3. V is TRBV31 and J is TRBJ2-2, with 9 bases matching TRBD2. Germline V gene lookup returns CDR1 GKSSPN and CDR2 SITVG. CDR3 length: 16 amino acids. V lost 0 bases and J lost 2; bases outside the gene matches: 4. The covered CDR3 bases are TGTGCCTGGAGTCTAAACTGGGGGGCTAACACCGGG. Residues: CAWSLNWGANTG. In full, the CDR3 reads CAWSLNWGANTGQLYF.

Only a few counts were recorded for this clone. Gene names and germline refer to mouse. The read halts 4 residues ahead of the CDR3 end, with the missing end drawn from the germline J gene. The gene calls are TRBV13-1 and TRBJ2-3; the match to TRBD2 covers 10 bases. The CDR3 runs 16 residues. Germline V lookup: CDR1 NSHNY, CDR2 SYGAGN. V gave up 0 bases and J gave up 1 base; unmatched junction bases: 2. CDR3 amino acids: CASSDGGTGGAETLYF. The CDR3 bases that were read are TGTGCCAGCAGTGATGGTGGGACTGGGGGTGCAGAA.

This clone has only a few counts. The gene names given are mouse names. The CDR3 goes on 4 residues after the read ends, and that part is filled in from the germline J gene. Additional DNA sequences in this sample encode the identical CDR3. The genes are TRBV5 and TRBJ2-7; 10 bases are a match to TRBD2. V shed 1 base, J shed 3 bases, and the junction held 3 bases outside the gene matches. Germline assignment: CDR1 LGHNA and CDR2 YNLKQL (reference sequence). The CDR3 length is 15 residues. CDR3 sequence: CASSQVGTGDYEQYF. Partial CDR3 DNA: TGTGCCAGCAGCCAAGTCGGGACTGGGGACTAT.

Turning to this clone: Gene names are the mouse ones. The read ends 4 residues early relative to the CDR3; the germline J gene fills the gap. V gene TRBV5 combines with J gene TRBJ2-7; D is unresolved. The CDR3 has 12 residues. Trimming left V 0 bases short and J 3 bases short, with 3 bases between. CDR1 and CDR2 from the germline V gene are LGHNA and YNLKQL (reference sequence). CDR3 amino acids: CASSQDFYEQYF. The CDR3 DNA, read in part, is TGTGCCAGCAGCCAAGACTTCTAT.

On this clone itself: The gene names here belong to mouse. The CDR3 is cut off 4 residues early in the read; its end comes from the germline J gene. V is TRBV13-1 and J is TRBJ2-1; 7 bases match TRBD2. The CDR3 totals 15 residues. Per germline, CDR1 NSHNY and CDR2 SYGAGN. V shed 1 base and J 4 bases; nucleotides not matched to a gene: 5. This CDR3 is CASSDSTGVYAEQFF. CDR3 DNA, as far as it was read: TGTGCCAGCAGTGATAGCACTGGGGTTTATGCT.

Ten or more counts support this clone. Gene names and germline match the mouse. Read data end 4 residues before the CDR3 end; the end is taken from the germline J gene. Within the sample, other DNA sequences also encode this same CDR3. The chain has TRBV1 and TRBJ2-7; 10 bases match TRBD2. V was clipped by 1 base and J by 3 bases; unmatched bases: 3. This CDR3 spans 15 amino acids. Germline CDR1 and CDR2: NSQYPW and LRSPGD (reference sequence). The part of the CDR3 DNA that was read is TGCACCTGCAGTGCAGGAGGACTGGGGGTCTAT. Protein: CTCSAGGLGVY. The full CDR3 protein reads CTCSAGGLGVYEQYF.

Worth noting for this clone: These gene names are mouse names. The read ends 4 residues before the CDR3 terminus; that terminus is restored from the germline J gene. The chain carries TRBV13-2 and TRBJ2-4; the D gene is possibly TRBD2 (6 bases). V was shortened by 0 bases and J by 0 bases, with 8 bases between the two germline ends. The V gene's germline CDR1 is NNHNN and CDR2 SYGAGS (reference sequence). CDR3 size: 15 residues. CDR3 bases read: TGTGCCAGCGGTGATGCAGGGACTAGTCAAAAC. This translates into CASGDAGTSQN. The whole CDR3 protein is CASGDAGTSQNTLYF.

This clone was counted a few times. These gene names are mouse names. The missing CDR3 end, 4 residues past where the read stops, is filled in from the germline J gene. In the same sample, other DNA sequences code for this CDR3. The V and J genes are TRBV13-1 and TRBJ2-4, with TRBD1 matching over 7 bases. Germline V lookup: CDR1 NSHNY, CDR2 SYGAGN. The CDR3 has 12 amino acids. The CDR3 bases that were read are TGTGCCAGCAGTGAGACAGGGAAC. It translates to CASSETGN. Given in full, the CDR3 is CASSETGNTLYF.

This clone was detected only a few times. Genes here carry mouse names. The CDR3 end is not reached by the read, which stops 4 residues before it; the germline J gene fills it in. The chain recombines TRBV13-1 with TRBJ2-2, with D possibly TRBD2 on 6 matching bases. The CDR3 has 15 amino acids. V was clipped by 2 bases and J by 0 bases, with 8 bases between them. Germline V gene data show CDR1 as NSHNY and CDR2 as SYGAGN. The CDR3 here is CASSDGTSNTGQLYF. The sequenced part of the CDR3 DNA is TGTGCCAGCAGTGACGGGACTTCAAACACCGGG.